Listed below are T cell receptor beta chains from one sample, sequenced in a study of shared clonotypes between healthy human individuals. Sequencing was performed with immunoSEQ multiplex PCR; in TCRdb, only in-frame clones are kept and a portion is missing. The sample has about 2.2 million clones; 85% to 95% are singletons. Specimen: naive CD8+ T cells from PBMCs. The receptor source for this set is a young man in good health. Some clones in this sample may be carry-over from other donors' samples. CDR3s include the opening cysteine and the closing phenylalanine or tryptophan. The D gene is left open where the match is weak. Size is stated for part of the rows, as once, few or many counts, or as a class when the clone is expanded.

TRBV5-1,-,-,TRBJ2-7,TGCGCCAGCAGCTGGGGGGTCCGCTCCTACGAGCAGTACTTC,CASSWGVRSYEQYF
TRBV28,-,-,TRBJ1-1,TGTGCCAGCAGTCCTCAGTGGGGGGGGAACACTGAAGCTTTCTTT,CASSPQWGGNTEAFF
TRBV11-2,-,-,TRBJ1-1,TGTGCCAGCAGCTTAGTGGGCAGGTCCCCTGAAGCTTTCTTT,CASSLVGRSPEAFF
TRBV4-3,-,-,TRBJ1-6,TGCGCCAGCAGCCAAGATAGGGATTCACCCCTCCACTTT,CASSQDRDSPLHF
TRBV19,-,-,TRBJ2-1,TGTGCCAGTACATCCTACAATGAGCAGTTCTTC,CASTSYNEQFF
TRBV16,-,TRBD1,TRBJ1-1,TGTGCCAGCAGCCACCCGACAGGGGTGAACACTGAAGCTTTCTTT,CASSHPTGVNTEAFF
TRBV10-3,few,-,TRBJ2-2,TGTGCCATCAGTGAGTCGGAAGTGGGGACCGGGGAGCTGTTTTTT,CAISESEVGTGELFF
TRBV7-6,-,TRBD2,TRBJ2-1,TGTGCCAGCAGCTTACTCAGTAGCGGGACCCCCCCTTACAATGAGCAGTTCTTC,CASSLLSSGTPPYNEQFF
TRBV27,-,TRBD1,TRBJ2-3,TGTGCCAGCTGGTCGAGTGGACAGGGAAGCACAGATACGCAGTATTTT,CASWSSGQGSTDTQYF
TRBV7-8,-,-,TRBJ2-5,TGTGCCAGCAGCTTATTCAGCGGAAGCCAAGAGACCCAGTACTTC,CASSLFSGSQETQYF
TRBV28,-,-,TRBJ2-7,TGTGCCAGCAGGCAAACAGGGCTGGACGAGCAGTACTTC,CASRQTGLDEQYF
TRBV7-8,-,-,TRBJ1-2,TGTGCCAGCAGCTCGACAGATCCTTATGGCTACACCTTC,CASSSTDPYGYTF
TRBV5-1,once,-,TRBJ2-4,TGCGCCAGCAGCGACGATTCAGCCAAAAACATTCAGTACTTC,CASSDDSAKNIQYF
TRBV7-6,-,-,TRBJ2-1,TGTGCCAGCAGCTTAGCGGAGATCGGGCGGGAAGGACACAATGAGCAGTTCTTC,CASSLAEIGREGHNEQFF
TRBV13,-,-,TRBJ2-7,TGTGCCAGCAGCTTTGCACCCTACGAGCAGTACTTC,CASSFAPYEQYF
TRBV10-3,-,-,TRBJ2-5,TGTGCCACCTCCGGGGGCCGGGGGTCCCAAGAGACCCAGTACTTC,CATSGGRGSQETQYF